This TCR beta chain was captured in a study of response to subunit inactivated influenza vaccine. Points from the study as a whole: Only a handful of new T cells, the authors suggested, are recruited with each seasonal influenza vaccination.

As concerns this clonotype: Its specificity is unknown.

TCRdb reprocessed the RT-PCR reads via MiXCR and lists one record per CDR3 protein. The sample shows 530,000 or so distinct CDR3 sequences, approximately 24% of them seen only once. The sequence was collected from a man aged 50 or older who received an inactivated influenza vaccine. The sample in question was CD4+ T cells sorted from PBMCs, obtained more than 4 days after vaccination.

The DNA for the CDR3 is TGTGCCAGCAGAGGACAGGGAGGGGTGAAAAACATTCAGTACTTC. Protein sequence: CASRGQGGVKNIQYF. The V call is TRBV28, the J call TRBJ2-4, with D perhaps TRBD1 (8 bases). The length of the CDR3 is 15 residues. Germline lookup yields CDR1 MDHEN and CDR2 SYDVKM. With 6 bases removed from V and 4 bases from J, the gap between germline ends came to 16 bases.